The next 10 T cell receptor beta chains were all read from a single sample in a study of T cell responses to AZD1222 COVID-19 vaccine. Only in-frame clones appear in the TCRdb table, and some are missing; sequencing was by immunoSEQ multiplex PCR. The table shows approximately 210,000 clones, with 90% to 95% occurring only once. The sample consisted of peripheral blood, taken 28 days after the second AZD1222 dose. These receptors came from an adult who received the AZD1222 COVID-19 vaccine.

The chain has TRBV6-5 and TRBJ2-5; 8 nucleotides align to TRBD1. The V gene's germline CDR1 is MNHEY and CDR2 SVGAGI. CDR3 length: 13 amino acids. The V and J ends lost 5 bases and 6 bases, in that order; junction bases with no gene match: 5. CDR3 region: CASSIPGGKTQYF. Here the CDR3 DNA reads TGTGCCAGCAGTATTCCAGGGGGCAAGACCCAGTACTTC.

This clone occurred a few times. J is TRBJ1-6 and V is TRBV28; D ambiguous. The V and J ends lost 5 bases and 9 bases respectively, with 23 bases between them. Germline-derived CDR1 and CDR2 are MDHEN and SYDVKM. This CDR3 is 17 amino acids long. DNA of the CDR3: TGTGCCAGCAGTACCCCCGGGAACCAACCCCTTCGTTCACCCCTCCACTTT. Its translation is CASSTPGNQPLRSPLHF. The variable domain in full, completed from reference TRBV28 and TRBJ1-6, reads DVKVTQSSRYLVKRTGEKVFLECVQDMDHENMFWYRQDPGLGLRLIYFSYDVKMKEKGDIPEGYSVSREKKERFSLILESASTNQTSMYLCASSTPGNQPLRSPLHFGNGTRLTVT.

The chain links TRBV18 to TRBJ1-5; 9 bases are a match to TRBD1. CDR3 size: 15 residues. CDR1 KGHSH and CDR2 LQKENI come from the germline V gene. The ends lost 6 bases at V and 5 bases at J; junction bases unmatched: 8. CDR3 nucleotide sequence: TGTGCCAGCTCCCTCACAGGGGGCGCGGATCAGCCCCAGCATTTT. It encodes CASSLTGGADQPQHF.

The chain recombines TRBV11-2 with TRBJ2-7; 7 bases are a match to TRBD1. CDR1 and CDR2 (germline): SGHAT, FQNNGV. This CDR3 contains 19 residues. The V and J ends lost 4 bases and 0 bases, in that order; junction bases with no gene match: 18. CDR3: CASSSTLTRDRAFSYEQYF. The CDR3 bases are TGTGCCAGCAGCTCGACTCTCACCCGGGACAGAGCTTTCTCCTACGAGCAGTACTTC. The whole variable domain, remainder taken from reference TRBV11-2 and TRBJ2-7, is EAGVAQSPRYKIIEKRQSVAFWCNPISGHATLYWYQQILGQGPKLLIQFQNNGVVDDSQLPKDRFSAERLKGVDSTLKIQPAKLEDSAVYLCASSSTLTRDRAFSYEQYFGPGTRLTVT.

This chain uses TRBV7-3 with TRBJ2-2; 13 bases match TRBD2. The J segment lost 5 bases and the V segment lost 5 bases, leaving 8 bases of the junction unmatched. Germline assignment: CDR1 SGHTA and CDR2 FQGTGA. The CDR3 loop spans 17 amino acids. The CDR3 region is CASSPRTSGSRTGELFF. CDR3 sequence (DNA): TGTGCCAGCAGCCCGCGGACTAGCGGGAGTAGAACCGGGGAGCTGTTTTTT.

There are a few counts of this clone. The rearrangement links TRBV7-9 to TRBJ2-2; 11 bases agree with TRBD2. The CDR3 extends over 16 amino acids. Trimming took 4 bases from V and 6 from J; bases not matched to a gene: 7. Germline CDR1 reads SEHNR; CDR2 reads FQNEAQ (reference sequence). The CDR3 DNA sequence: TGTGCCAGCAGCTCGCTCACTAGCGGGAGCGCCGGGGAGCTGTTTTTT. Translating gives CASSSLTSGSAGELFF.

This chain joins TRBV10-1 and TRBJ2-7; tentatively, D is TRBD1 (6 bases). The CDR3 is made up of 14 amino acids. The V gene's germline CDR1 is WNHNN and CDR2 SYGVQD (reference sequence). The V end lost 5 bases, the J end lost 0 bases, and 11 bases lay between the germline ends. The CDR3: CASSTGTNSYEQYF. CDR3 bases: TGCGCCAGCAGTACCGGGACAAACTCCTACGAGCAGTACTTC.

The chain has TRBV6-5 and TRBJ1-2; 11 positions agree with TRBD1. V dropped 6 bases and J dropped 3; count of bases not matched to a gene: 3. CDR1 is MNHEY, CDR2 SVGAGI, per germline. The CDR3 covers 14 residues. This chain's CDR3 is CASRGTGGYYGYTF. CDR3 nucleotides: TGTGCCAGCAGGGGGACAGGGGGATACTATGGCTACACCTTC.

This clone occurred a few times. The J gene is TRBJ2-7, the V gene TRBV7-9; 8 bases line up with TRBD2. The CDR3 sequence is 15 residues long. Germline values: CDR1 SEHNR, CDR2 FQNEAQ (reference sequence). V trimming: 5 bases; J trimming: 2 bases; junction bases outside the gene matches: 8. CDR3 loop: CASSPGGGAPYEQYF. The CDR3 DNA is TGTGCCAGCAGCCCCGGGGGGGGCGCTCCCTACGAGCAGTACTTC.

CDR3 sequence: CASSLVVGGKDTQYF. CDR3 DNA sequence: TGTGCCAGCAGCTTAGTGGTCGGAGGGAAAGATACGCAGTATTTT. This chain links TRBV7-9 with TRBJ2-3; D is possibly TRBD2 (6 bases). V was cut by 1 base and J by 5 bases, with 13 bases left in between. The CDR3 extends over 15 amino acids. Germline CDR1 SEHNR, CDR2 FQNEAQ (reference sequence).